Sequencing of this T cell receptor beta chain was carried out in a study of cytomegalovirus exposure and HLA in healthy donors. This CDR3 spans 15 amino acids. V was cut by 6 bases and J by 0 bases, with 14 bases left in between. In germline, CDR1 is MGHDK, CDR2 SYGVNS. Findings and caveats of the study: A later analysis, which compared TCR beta chains of equal frequency, found the HLA-associated ones more clonally expanded. Analyzed later, association rates of TCRs varied across HLA loci, with DRB1 most and HLA-C fewest. Some TCR beta chains (around 180 of them) were listed as cytomegalovirus-associated. In vitro work confirmed that a few CMV-associated chains recognize CMV antigens.

For this clone: No antigen is known for it. Distinct nucleotide sequences in the sample also encode this CDR3.

Use of 60 Vbeta and 13 Jbeta primers characterized the PCR. Sequencing was performed with immunoSEQ multiplex PCR; in TCRdb, only in-frame clones are kept and a portion is missing. This table has about 140,000 clones, roughly 76% appearing once. The chain has TRBV25-1 and TRBJ1-2, with D possibly TRBD1 on 5 matching bases. Input material: PBMCs. This clonotype originated in a young man in good health and CMV-seronegative. The CDR3 DNA reads TGTGCCAGCAGCGTTACAGGAGAAACTAACTATGGCTACACCTTC. Its protein product is CASSVTGETNYGYTF.